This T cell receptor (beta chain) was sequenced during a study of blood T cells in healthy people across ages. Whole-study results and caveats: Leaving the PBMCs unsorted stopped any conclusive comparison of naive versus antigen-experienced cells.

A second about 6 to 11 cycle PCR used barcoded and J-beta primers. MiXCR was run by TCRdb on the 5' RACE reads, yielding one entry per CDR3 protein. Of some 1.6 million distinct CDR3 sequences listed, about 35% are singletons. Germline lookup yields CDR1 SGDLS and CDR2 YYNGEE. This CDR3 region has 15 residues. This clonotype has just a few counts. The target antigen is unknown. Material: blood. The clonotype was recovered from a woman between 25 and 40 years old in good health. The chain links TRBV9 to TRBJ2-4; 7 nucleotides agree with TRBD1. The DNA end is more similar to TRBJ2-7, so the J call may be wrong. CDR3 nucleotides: TGTGCCAGCAGCGTAGAGGGGGCAGGTTACTACGAGCAGTACTTC. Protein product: CASSVEGAGYYEQYF.